One and the same sample provided the 22 T cell receptor beta chains below, sequenced in a study of cytomegalovirus exposure and HLA in healthy donors. This PCR relied on a set of 60 Vbeta primers and 13 Jbeta primers. Profiling relied on immunoSEQ multiplex PCR, and the TCRdb table lists in-frame clones only, not all of them. The table lists more than 95,000 clones, 75% to 85% of them singletons. The material sequenced was PBMCs. The source of these receptors is a man between 50 and 59 years old in good health and CMV-seronegative.

This chain uses TRBV25-1 with TRBJ1-1; tentative D call: TRBD1 (5 bases). Germline V gives CDR1 MGHDK, CDR2 SYGVNS. The length of the CDR3 is 15 residues. V shed 5 bases and J shed 3 bases, with 16 bases lying between them. The CDR3 region has the DNA TGTGCCAGCAGTTCCTTACCTTCGGGGGACACTGAAGCTTTCTTT. Translating it yields CASSSLPSGDTEAFF.

The rearrangement joins TRBV7-6 to TRBJ2-3, with D maybe TRBD2 (7 bases). V lost 1 base to trimming and J lost 5 bases, with 13 bases between them. In germline, CDR1 is SGHVS, CDR2 FNYEAQ. This CDR3 is 15 amino acids long. The CDR3 is CASSLVGLGGDTQYF. CDR3 coding DNA: TGTGCCAGCAGCTTAGTTGGACTAGGGGGAGATACGCAGTATTTT.

The V and J genes are TRBV19 and TRBJ1-2; 7 nucleotides match TRBD1. The CDR3 covers 15 residues. Germline CDR1 is LNHDA and CDR2 is SQIVND (reference sequence). After removal of 4 bases from V and 4 bases from J, the junction contained 9 bases not matched to a gene. This CDR3 reads CASSTPLRDSYGYTF. The CDR3 nucleotides read TGTGCCAGTAGTACCCCCCTTCGGGACAGCTATGGCTACACCTTC.

The chain carries TRBV5-1 and TRBJ2-1; 8 nucleotides align to TRBD1. The CDR3 length is 19 residues. From germline, CDR1 is SGHRS and CDR2 YFSETQ. Trimming removed 0 bases from V and 7 bases from J; junction bases left unmatched: 18. This chain's CDR3 is CASSLEGRDGTGLWNEQFF. CDR3 nucleotide sequence: TGCGCCAGCAGCTTGGAGGGACGAGATGGGACAGGCCTTTGGAATGAGCAGTTCTTC. The full variable domain, in which reference TRBV5-1 and TRBJ2-1 provide the parts outside the CDR3, is KAGVTQTPRYLIKTRGQQVTLSCSPISGHRSVSWYQQTPGQGLQFLFEYFSETQRNKGNFPGRFSGRQFSNSRSEMNVSTLELGDSALYLCASSLEGRDGTGLWNEQFFGPGTRLTVL.

The V gene is TRBV7-9, the J gene TRBJ2-5; weak D call: TRBD2 (7 bases). The CDR3 extends over 14 amino acids. Germline CDR1 and CDR2: SEHNR and FQNEAQ (reference sequence). Trimming left V 1 base short and J 4 bases short, with 10 bases between. This CDR3 reads CASSLEGGRETQYF. The CDR3 DNA follows: TGTGCCAGCAGCTTAGAGGGGGGGCGAGAGACCCAGTACTTC.

This clone was detected only once. The gene calls are TRBV19 and TRBJ1-1, with 7 bases that match TRBD1. Germline CDR1 is LNHDA and CDR2 is SQIVND (reference sequence). J was trimmed by 5 bases and V by 4 bases; bases with no gene match: 4. The CDR3 is 13 residues long. CDR3 nucleotides: TGTGCCAGTAGTAGCCAGACAGGGACTGAAGCTTTCTTT. Translating it yields CASSSQTGTEAFF.

This chain links TRBV7-9 with TRBJ2-3; possible D gene TRBD2, 6 bases. Germline values: CDR1 SEHNR, CDR2 FQNEAQ (reference sequence). This CDR3 comprises 16 residues. V gave up 5 bases and J gave up 1 base, with 16 bases separating them. CDR3 bases: TGTGCCAGCAGCCCAACGGGGGTGGCGGGCACAGATACGCAGTATTTT. Its protein product is CASSPTGVAGTDTQYF.

The chain employs TRBV11-3 and TRBJ2-4; 10 bases align to TRBD2. Germline values: CDR1 SGHNT, CDR2 YENEEA. The trim removed 1 base at V and 6 bases at J, leaving 3 bases unmatched. The CDR3 length is 15 residues. The CDR3 region is CASSLGASGGNIQYF. In nucleotides, the CDR3 is TGTGCCAGCAGCTTAGGGGCTAGCGGGGGAAACATTCAGTACTTC.

This rearrangement joins TRBV19 to TRBJ1-2, with a weak D call TRBD1 (6 bases). CDR1 is LNHDA, CDR2 SQIVND, per germline (reference sequence). The V gene lost 11 bases and the J gene lost 1 base, with 20 bases spanning the gap. The CDR3 has 15 amino acids. The CDR3, as DNA: TGTGCCGCCAGTAGTGGGGCAGGGGTTAACTATGGCTACACCTTC. Its translation is CAASSGAGVNYGYTF.

The J gene is TRBJ1-6, the V gene TRBV5-1, with TRBD1 identical over 10 bases. Germline V gene lookup returns CDR1 SGHRS and CDR2 YFSETQ. The CDR3 length is 17 residues. The V segment lost 0 bases and the J segment 9 bases; nucleotides outside the gene matches: 9. CDR3 nucleotide sequence: TGCGCCAGCAGCTTGGATAGGGGACAGGGGAGTGTTTCACCCCTCCACTTT. This translates into CASSLDRGQGSVSPLHF.

This clone appeared a few times. The chain combines TRBV2 with TRBJ1-5; TRBD1 matches 7 bases. Germline loops: CDR1 SNHLY, CDR2 FYNNEI. V shed 4 bases and J 7 bases; nucleotides not matched to a gene: 7. This CDR3 is 14 amino acids long. The CDR3 protein is CASSGPGGGQPQHF. The CDR3 nucleotides are TGTGCCAGCAGTGGGCCAGGGGGTGGACAGCCCCAGCATTTT.

V gene TRBV7-6 combines with J gene TRBJ1-3; 7 nucleotides line up with TRBD1. V trimming: 5 bases; J trimming: 4 bases; junction bases outside the gene matches: 5. Germline CDR1 and CDR2: SGHVS and FNYEAQ. The CDR3 is made up of 14 amino acids. The CDR3 sequence is CASSHGTAGNTIYF. The CDR3 DNA follows: TGTGCCAGCAGCCACGGGACAGCCGGAAACACCATATATTTT.

This clone appeared once. The gene calls are TRBV5-1 and TRBJ1-1; unclear D gene. The V end lost 0 bases, the J end lost 6 bases, and 9 bases lay between the germline ends. This CDR3 is 13 amino acids long. Germline V gives CDR1 SGHRS, CDR2 YFSETQ. CDR3 residues: CASSLVADSEAFF. CDR3 bases: TGCGCCAGCAGCTTGGTTGCCGACTCTGAAGCTTTCTTT.

In regard to this clone: It is likely a read error, because the conserved phenylalanine at the end of the CDR3 is missing. The gene calls are TRBV9 and TRBJ1-2; D possibly corresponds to TRBD1 (6 bases). Trimming removed 3 bases at V and 5 bases at J, with 14 bases between. CDR3 length equals 14 residues. CDR1 is SGDLS, CDR2 YYNGEE, per germline. CDR3 sequence reads: CASSDSGGPYGYTL. DNA of the CDR3: TGTGCCAGCAGCGATAGTGGGGGCCCATATGGCTACACCCTC.

The chain is built from TRBV5-1 and TRBJ2-5; D perhaps matches TRBD1 (5 bases). V lost 4 bases, J lost 5 bases, and 18 bases lay in between. The germline V gene has CDR1 SGHRS and CDR2 YFSETQ. CDR3 length equals 15 residues. CDR3 nucleotide sequence: TGCGCCAGCAGCACCCAGGGCCAAGCTCTTGAGACCCAGTACTTC. It specifies CASSTQGQALETQYF.

The chain employs TRBV7-9 and TRBJ2-5, with D unresolved. CDR3 length: 14 residues. Germline CDR1 reads SEHNR; CDR2 reads FQNEAQ (reference sequence). V lost 7 bases and J 1 base, leaving 13 bases between the germline ends. The CDR3 region is CASILAGVQETQYF. The CDR3 DNA sequence: TGTGCCAGCATCCTCGCCGGAGTCCAAGAGACCCAGTACTTC.

The rearrangement uses TRBV18 and TRBJ2-6, with TRBD1 as a possible D gene (6 bases). CDR3 length equals 16 residues. In germline, CDR1 is KGHSH, CDR2 LQKENI. V lost 0 bases and J 0 bases, leaving 6 bases between the germline ends. The CDR3 region is CASSPPTGSGANVLTF. CDR3 nucleotide sequence: TGTGCCAGCTCACCACCGACAGGCTCTGGGGCCAACGTCCTGACTTTC.

The chain is built from TRBV9 and TRBJ1-5, with 9 bases identical to TRBD1. V lost 3 bases to trimming and J lost 7 bases; unmatched junction nucleotides: 11. This CDR3 is built from 16 residues. Germline V lookup: CDR1 SGDLS, CDR2 YYNGEE. In nucleotides, the CDR3 is TGTGCCAGCAGCGGGTCCGCGTACACAGGGGGCCAGCCCCAGCATTTT. Its translation: CASSGSAYTGGQPQHF. Using reference TRBV9 and TRBJ1-5 for the parts outside the CDR3, the full variable domain is DSGVTQTPKHLITATGQRVTLRCSPRSGDLSVYWYQQSLDQGLQFLIQYYNGEERAKGNILERFSAQQFPDLHSELNLSSLELGDSALYFCASSGSAYTGGQPQHFGDGTRLSIL.

V is TRBV5-1 and J is TRBJ2-5, with D perhaps TRBD2 (7 bases). V lost 1 base to trimming and J lost 2 bases, with 12 bases between them. The CDR3 is made up of 15 amino acids. The germline gives CDR1 SGHRS, CDR2 YFSETQ. The chain's CDR3 is CASSLPGEGQETQYF. The CDR3 DNA reads as TGCGCCAGCAGCTTGCCAGGGGAGGGGCAAGAGACCCAGTACTTC.

This chain links TRBV7-7 with TRBJ2-3; D is possibly TRBD1 (6 bases). The CDR3 consists of 15 residues. V was shortened by 5 bases and J by 2 bases, with 14 bases between the two germline ends. CDR1 is SSHAT, CDR2 FNYEAQ, per germline (reference sequence). CDR3 region: CASSPGGYLTDTQYF. The CDR3 DNA follows: TGTGCCAGCAGCCCTGGGGGCTATCTCACAGATACGCAGTATTTT. The variable domain in full, completed from reference TRBV7-7 and TRBJ2-3, reads GAGVSQSPRYKVTKRGQDVTLRCDPISSHATLYWYQQALGQGPEFLTYFNYEAQPDKSGLPSDRFSAERPEGSISTLTIQRTEQRDSAMYRCASSPGGYLTDTQYFGPGTRLTVL.

This chain joins TRBV9 and TRBJ1-4; 9 positions agree with TRBD1. V shed 4 bases and J 7 bases; nucleotides not matched to a gene: 11. CDR1 is SGDLS and CDR2 is YYNGEE in the germline V gene. This CDR3 comprises 16 residues. The DNA of the CDR3 is TGTGCCAGCAGCCCTTCACAGGGGGCGGTCGGTGAAAAACTGTTTTTT. As protein: CASSPSQGAVGEKLFF. Looking up the rest from reference TRBV9 and TRBJ1-4 gives the full variable domain: DSGVTQTPKHLITATGQRVTLRCSPRSGDLSVYWYQQSLDQGLQFLIQYYNGEERAKGNILERFSAQQFPDLHSELNLSSLELGDSALYFCASSPSQGAVGEKLFFGSGTQLSVL.

The chain carries TRBV5-1 and TRBJ2-2, with D perhaps TRBD2 (6 bases). Trimming removed 4 bases at V and 5 bases at J, with 18 bases between. The germline gives CDR1 SGHRS, CDR2 YFSETQ. The CDR3 totals 16 residues. CDR3 DNA sequence: TGCGCCAGCAGCCTCACGGGACTCAAGATAACCGGGGAGCTGTTTTTT. It encodes CASSLTGLKITGELFF. Combining the CDR3 with reference TRBV5-1 and TRBJ2-2 gives the whole variable domain KAGVTQTPRYLIKTRGQQVTLSCSPISGHRSVSWYQQTPGQGLQFLFEYFSETQRNKGNFPGRFSGRQFSNSRSEMNVSTLELGDSALYLCASSLTGLKITGELFFGEGSRLTVL.